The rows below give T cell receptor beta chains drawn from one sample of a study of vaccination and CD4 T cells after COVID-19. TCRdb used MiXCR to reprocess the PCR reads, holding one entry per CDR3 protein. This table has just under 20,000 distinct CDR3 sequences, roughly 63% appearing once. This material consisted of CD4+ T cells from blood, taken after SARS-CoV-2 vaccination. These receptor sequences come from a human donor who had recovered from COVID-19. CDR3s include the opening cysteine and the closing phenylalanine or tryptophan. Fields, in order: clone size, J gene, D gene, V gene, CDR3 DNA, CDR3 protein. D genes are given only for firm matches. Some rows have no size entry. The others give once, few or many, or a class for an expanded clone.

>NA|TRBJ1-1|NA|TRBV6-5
TGTGCCAGCAGTTCTCAGGGGACGGGCACTGAAGCTTTCTTT
CASSSQGTGTEAFF
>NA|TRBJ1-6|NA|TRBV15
TGTGCCACCAGCAGAGATTACAATTCACCCCTCCACTTT
CATSRDYNSPLHF
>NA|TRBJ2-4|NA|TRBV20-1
TGCAGTGCTAGATCAGTAGCCAAAAACATTCAGTACTTC
CSARSVAKNIQYF
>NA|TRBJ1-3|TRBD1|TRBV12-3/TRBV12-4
TGTGCCAGCAGCTCGACAGGGCCGCCTGGAAACACCATATATTTT
CASSSTGPPGNTIYF
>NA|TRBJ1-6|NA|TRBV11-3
TGTGCCAGCAGCTTAATCCCCCAGGGCCTCCCCGAACCCTATAATTCACCCCTCCACTTT
CASSLIPQGLPEPYNSPLHF
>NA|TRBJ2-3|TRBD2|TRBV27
TGTGCCAGCAGTCTGACGGGAGGTTGGCCAGATACGCAGTATTTT
CASSLTGGWPDTQYF
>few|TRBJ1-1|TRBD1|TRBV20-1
TGCAGTGCTGCCGGGACAGGGGAAGCTGAAGCTTTCTTT
CSAAGTGEAEAFF
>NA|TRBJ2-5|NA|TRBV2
TGTGCCAGCAGTGAGAGAGGTGTGACCCAGTACTTC
CASSERGVTQYF
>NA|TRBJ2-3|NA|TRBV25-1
TGTGCCAGCAGTGCACCGGTGAACGACCCTCGGGGCACAGATACGCAGTATTTT
CASSAPVNDPRGTDTQYF
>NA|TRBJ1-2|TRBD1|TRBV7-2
TGTGCCAGCAGCTTTCGGCAGGGGGCGCTTCCTGGGGGCTACACCTTC
CASSFRQGALPGGYTF
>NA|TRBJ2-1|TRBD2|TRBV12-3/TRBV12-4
TGTGCCAGCAGAACGGGACTAGCGGGAGGGCCTCTTTTCTTC
CASRTGLAGGPLFF
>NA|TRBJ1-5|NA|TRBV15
TGTGCCACCAGCAGAAACACGGGCAATCAGCCCCAGCATTTT
CATSRNTGNQPQHF
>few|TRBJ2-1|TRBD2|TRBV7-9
TGTGCCAGCAGCCGGGGGGGCTCGGGCTACAATGAGCAGTTCTTC
CASSRGGSGYNEQFF
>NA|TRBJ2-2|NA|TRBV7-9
TGTGCCAGCAGCTTACCCCAAGCGGCCGGGGAGCTGTTTTTT
CASSLPQAAGELFF
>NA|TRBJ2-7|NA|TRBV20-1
TGCAGTGCTAGGGCGACACATTTCTACGAGCAGTACTTC
CSARATHFYEQYF
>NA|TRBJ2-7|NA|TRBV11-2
TGTGCCAGCAGCTTAGTAGCTGGCCCCTACGAGCAGTACTTC
CASSLVAGPYEQYF
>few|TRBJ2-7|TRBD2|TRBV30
TGTGCCTGGAATCCCGACCCCGGGACTAGCGGGAGGGCCGTCGGCTCCTACGAGCAGTACTTC
CAWNPDPGTSGRAVGSYEQYF
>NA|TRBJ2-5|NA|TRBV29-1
TGCAGCGTTGTGGGCCTTAAAGAGACCCAGTACTTC
CSVVGLKETQYF
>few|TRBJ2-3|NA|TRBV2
TGTGCCAGCAGTCCTCTCCGGCTAGCGAACACTGGGGATACGCAGTATTTT
CASSPLRLANTGDTQYF
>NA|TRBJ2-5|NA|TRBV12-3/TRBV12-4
TGTGCCAGCAGTACGGGTGAGACCCAGTACTTC
CASSTGETQYF
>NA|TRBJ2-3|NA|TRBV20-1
TGCAGTGCTAGCAGTATTAGTAATTCCGGCACAGATACGCAGTATTTT
CSASSISNSGTDTQYF
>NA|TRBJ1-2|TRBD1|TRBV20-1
TGCAGTGCGAGGGAATTGACAGGGGTTTTTGATGGCTACACCTTC
CSARELTGVFDGYTF
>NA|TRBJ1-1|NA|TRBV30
TGTGCCTGGAGTGAAGGGGCCGTGTCCACTGAAGCTTTCTTT
CAWSEGAVSTEAFF
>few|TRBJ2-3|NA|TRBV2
TGTGCCAGCAGCCAACGAGGGGGAGGGCCGATCACAGATACGCAGTATTTT
CASSQRGGGPITDTQYF
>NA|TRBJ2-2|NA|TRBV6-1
TGTGCCAGCACCCCATGGGGGGCTAACACCGGGGAGCTGTTTTTT
CASTPWGANTGELFF
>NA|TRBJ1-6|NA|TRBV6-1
TGTGCCAGCAGTACAAAACCCTCGGGGATCGGAAATTCACCCCTCCACTTT
CASSTKPSGIGNSPLHF
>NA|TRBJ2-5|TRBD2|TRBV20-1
TGCAGTGCTAGACTAGCGGGAGTTCAGAAGACCCAGTACTTC
CSARLAGVQKTQYF
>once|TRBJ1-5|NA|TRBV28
TGTGCCAGCAGTTTGTTTGGCAGGAGGAATCAGCCCCAGCATTTT
CASSLFGRRNQPQHF
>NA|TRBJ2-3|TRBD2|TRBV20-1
TGCAGTGTACATGCGGGAGGGCCACGGACAGATACGCAGTATTTT
CSVHAGGPRTDTQYF
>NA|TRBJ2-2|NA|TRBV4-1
TGCGCCAGCAGCCAAGACCGGACAGCTCGGGAGCTGTTTTTT
CASSQDRTARELFF
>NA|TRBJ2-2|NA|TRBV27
TGTGCCAGCAGTTTACGCATCCGCACCGGGGAGCTGTTTTTT
CASSLRIRTGELFF
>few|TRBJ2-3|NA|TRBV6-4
TGTGCCAGCAGTGACACAGGGAGTGCTGAAGATACGCAGTATTTT
CASSDTGSAEDTQYF
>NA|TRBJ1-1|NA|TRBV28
TGTGCCAGCAGGTTGCAGGAGTGGGCTGAAGCTTTCTTT
CASRLQEWAEAFF
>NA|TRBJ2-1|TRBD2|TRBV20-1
TGCAGTGCTAGACAGATTGCCCCGACTAGCGGGAGTGGGCATGAGCAGTTCTTC
CSARQIAPTSGSGHEQFF
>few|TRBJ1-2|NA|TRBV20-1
TGCAGTGCCAGAGAAGGACAACGACTGAATGGCTACACCTTC
CSAREGQRLNGYTF
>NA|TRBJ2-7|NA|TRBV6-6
TGTGCCAGCAGTCAGGGACGGACCCGTCTCGAGCAGTACTTC
CASSQGRTRLEQYF
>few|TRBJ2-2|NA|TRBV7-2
TGTGCCAGCAGCTTAGGATCGACTAGTACCGGGGAGCTGTTTTTT
CASSLGSTSTGELFF
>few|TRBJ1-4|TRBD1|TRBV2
TGTGCCAGCAGAAGAACAGGGGGCAATGAAAAACTGTTTTTT
CASRRTGGNEKLFF